What follows describes a single T cell receptor beta chain. Antigen specificity is unknown. Per germline, CDR1 MDHEN and CDR2 SYDVKM. V was clipped by 4 bases and J by 0 bases, with 9 bases between them. The CDR3 sequence is 15 residues long. The TCR beta cDNA libraries contained unique molecular identifiers. A single record per CDR3 protein comes from TCRdb applying MiXCR to the PCR reads. This table holds hundreds of thousands of distinct CDR3 sequences, 25% to 30% found once. The sample comes from a study of post-analysis software for immune sequencing data. General observations from the study: Patients used about five TRBV segments, including TRBV5-6, TRBV5-1 and TRBV20-1, more often than controls. Same-batch preparations were strongly co-clustered by F measure.

The chain joins TRBV28 to TRBJ1-4; D remains unclear. The source is a girl aged 10-17 years with multiple sclerosis. Source material: blood. This chain's CDR3 is CASSSHSATNEKLFF. The CDR3, as DNA: TGTGCCAGCAGTTCGCACAGCGCAACTAATGAAAAACTGTTTTTT.